This TCR beta chain was identified during a study of radiotherapy plus CTLA-4 blockade in lung cancer. For the study at large: An objective response was seen in 18% of patients, and disease control in more than 25%. General study points: Response, reportedly, was best predicted by interferon-beta along with early blood T cell clone dynamics. Expansion in blood of tumor-derived TCR clones was seen after radiotherapy plus ipilimumab.

Enrolled patients, whose metastatic non-small-cell lung cancer was chemo-refractory, received focal radiation plus CTLA-4 blockade with ipilimumab. The J segment lost 4 bases and the V segment lost 6 bases, leaving 11 bases of the junction unmatched. The CDR3 spans 15 residues. CDR1 and CDR2 (germline): LNHDA, SQIVND (reference sequence). This clone turned up a few times. What it binds is unknown. Profiled with immunoSEQ multiplex PCR; TCRdb holds only in-frame clones, not every one. The sample contains about 83,000 clones, around 76% of which appear only once. The sample here was peripheral blood, taken from a patient treated with radiotherapy plus ipilimumab. The chain links TRBV19 to TRBJ2-5, with 7 bases aligning to TRBD1. The TCR originated in a human donor with non-small cell lung cancer who had a partial response to radiotherapy plus ipilimumab. Some clones in this sample may be carry-over from other donors' samples. The CDR3 sequence: CASSDTGRGSETQYF. The CDR3 DNA is TGTGCCAGTAGCGACACGGGCAGGGGGTCAGAGACCCAGTACTTC. The full variable domain, in which reference TRBV19 and TRBJ2-5 provide the parts outside the CDR3, is DGGITQSPKYLFRKEGQNVTLSCEQNLNHDAMYWYRQDPGQGLRLIYYSQIVNDFQKGDIAEGYSVSREKKESFPLTVTSAQKNPTAFYLCASSDTGRGSETQYFGPGTRLLVL.